This T cell receptor beta chain originates from a study of T cells in Graves' hyperthyroidism and ophthalmopathy. Amplified TCR beta CDR3 regions came from RNA transcripts. The TCR CDR3 first-round RT-PCR relied on the HTBI primer set. TCRdb called the multiplex PCR reads again in MiXCR, with one record for every CDR3 protein. The table records around 520,000 distinct CDR3 sequences, roughly 15% of them present only once. Germline CDR1 LNHDA, CDR2 SQIVND (reference sequence). This CDR3 comprises 14 residues. V lost 5 bases and J lost 5, with 13 bases in between. Sequencing was performed on blood. The rearrangement links TRBV19 to TRBJ2-1; either TRBD1 or TRBD2 may supply D (5 bases each). The receptor was derived from a woman aged 40 to 50 with Graves' hyperthyroidism. The CDR3 sequence is CASSPGTDHNEQFF. CDR3 nucleotides: TGTGCCAGTAGTCCTGGGACGGACCACAATGAGCAGTTCTTC.